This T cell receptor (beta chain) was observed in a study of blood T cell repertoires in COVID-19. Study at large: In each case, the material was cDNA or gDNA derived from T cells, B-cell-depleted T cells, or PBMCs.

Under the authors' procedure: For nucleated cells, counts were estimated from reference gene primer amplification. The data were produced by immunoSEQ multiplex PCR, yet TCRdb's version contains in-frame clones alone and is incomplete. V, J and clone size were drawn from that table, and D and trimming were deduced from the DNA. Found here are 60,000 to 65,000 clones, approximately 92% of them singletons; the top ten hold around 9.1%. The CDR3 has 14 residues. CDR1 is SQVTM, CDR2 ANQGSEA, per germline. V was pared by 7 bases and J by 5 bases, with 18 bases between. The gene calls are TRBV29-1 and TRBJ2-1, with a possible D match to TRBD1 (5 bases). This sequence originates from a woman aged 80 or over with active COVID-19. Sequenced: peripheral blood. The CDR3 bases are TGCAGCGGACAAATGAAGGGGTCAAACAATGAGCAGTTCTTC. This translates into CSGQMKGSNNEQFF.